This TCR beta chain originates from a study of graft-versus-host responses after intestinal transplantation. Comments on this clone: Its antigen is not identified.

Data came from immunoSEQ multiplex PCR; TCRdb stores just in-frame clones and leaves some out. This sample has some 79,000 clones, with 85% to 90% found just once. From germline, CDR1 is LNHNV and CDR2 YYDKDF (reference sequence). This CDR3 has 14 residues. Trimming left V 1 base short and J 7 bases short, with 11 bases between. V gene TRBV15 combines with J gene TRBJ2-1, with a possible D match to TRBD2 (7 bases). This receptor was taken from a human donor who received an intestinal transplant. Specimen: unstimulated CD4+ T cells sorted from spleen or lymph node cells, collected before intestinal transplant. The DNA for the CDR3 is TGTGCCACCAGCAGAGTGGCGGGGGCGAATGAGCAGTTCTTC. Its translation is CATSRVAGANEQFF. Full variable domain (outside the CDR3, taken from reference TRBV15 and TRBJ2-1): DAMVIQNPRYQVTQFGKPVTLSCSQTLNHNVMYWYQQKSSQAPKLLFHYYDKDFNNEADTPDNFQSRRPNTSFCFLDIRSPGLGDTAMYLCATSRVAGANEQFFGPGTRLTVL.